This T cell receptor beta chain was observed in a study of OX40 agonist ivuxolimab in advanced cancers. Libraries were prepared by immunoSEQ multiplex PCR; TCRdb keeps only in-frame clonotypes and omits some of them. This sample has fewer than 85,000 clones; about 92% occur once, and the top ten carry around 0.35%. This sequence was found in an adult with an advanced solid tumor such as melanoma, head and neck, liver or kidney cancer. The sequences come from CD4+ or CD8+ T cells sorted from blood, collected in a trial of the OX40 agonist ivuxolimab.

The CDR3 spells CASSLETDYGYTF. Written as DNA, the CDR3 is TGTGCCAGCAGTTTAGAGACGGACTATGGCTACACCTTC. The chain carries TRBV28 and TRBJ1-2; no definite D call. The CDR3 loop spans 13 amino acids. V shed 2 bases and J shed 3 bases, with 7 bases lying between them. Germline-derived CDR1 and CDR2 are MDHEN and SYDVKM.